What follows describes a single T cell receptor beta chain. The antigen is unknown. The germline CDR1 and CDR2 sequences are SGHDT and YYEEEE. After removal of 4 bases from V and 5 bases from J, the junction contained 5 bases not matched to a gene. The CDR3 spans 15 residues. These data belong to a study of early T cells in non-severe SARS-CoV-2 infection. TCRdb called the 5' RACE reads again in MiXCR, with one record for every CDR3 protein. The table lists roughly 34,000 distinct CDR3 sequences, less than 8% of them singletons. Points from the study as a whole: Reliance on VDJdb matching favored anti-spike CD8 responses; private and CD4 specificities were missed.

The genes are TRBV5-6 and TRBJ2-1; 11 positions match TRBD2. The input for sequencing was whole blood, taken at baseline. This TCR came from an adult who was a healthcare worker with PCR-confirmed SARS-CoV-2 infection or an uninfected control (not recorded which). CDR3 in amino acids: CASSVTSGTHNEQFF. The CDR3 nucleotides read TGTGCCAGCAGCGTGACTAGCGGGACCCACAATGAGCAGTTCTTC.